This T cell receptor (beta chain) was recorded in a study of blood T cell repertoires in COVID-19. Background on the study: Samples taken during acute and convalescent COVID-19 were collected in the United States, Italy and Spain. T cells, B-cell-depleted T cells, or PBMCs supplied cDNA or gDNA.

The CDR3 covers 16 residues. Trimming at V came to 6 bases and at J to 2 bases, leaving 8 bases not matched to a gene. In germline, CDR1 is LGHNA, CDR2 YNFKEQ. As handled by the study authors: Reference gene primer amplification in the assay estimated nucleated cell counts. Measured with immunoSEQ multiplex PCR; TCRdb has only the in-frame clones, and not every one. Clonal size and the V and J genes are those of that table, whereas D and trimming came from the DNA. The table includes 200,000 or so clones, about 83% detected once. The count of this clone is one. Patients from Seattle were sampled longitudinally, starting during active infection.

The sequencing input was peripheral blood. The chain joins TRBV4-2 to TRBJ2-2; 8 bases map to TRBD1. The TCR was taken from a person in their 70s with COVID-19, enrolled during active disease. The CDR3 protein is CASRRAGTGNTGELFF. CDR3 bases: TGTGCCAGCAGGCGTGCCGGGACAGGTAACACCGGGGAGCTGTTTTTT.